These T cell receptor beta chains were read from a single sample in a study of blood T cell repertoires in COVID-19. The protocol was immunoSEQ multiplex PCR, while the TCRdb copy is restricted to in-frame clones and leaves out a portion. The data show approximately 290,000 clones, with 80% to 85% seen just once and 15% to 18% held by the top ten. Sequencing was done on a sample of peripheral blood. These receptors all come from a person in their 70s with COVID-19, enrolled during active disease. The CDR3 runs from the conserved cysteine through the conserved F or W. Each record gives: D gene, CDR3 length, V gene, clone size, J gene, CDR3 DNA, CDR3 protein. The D gene is left open where the match is weak. Where a row states a size, it is once, few, many or the class of an expanded clone; other rows omit it.

>TRBD2|19|TRBV10-1|.|TRBJ2-1
TGCGCCAGCAGTGAGTTTTCCGGGACTATAAATAACCGATACAATGAGCAGTTCTTC
CASSEFSGTINNRYNEQFF
>.|14|TRBV28|once|TRBJ1-2
TGTGCCAGCAGACGGGGGGGCTTAGACTATGGCTACACCTTC
CASRRGGLDYGYTF
>TRBD1|13|TRBV27|many|TRBJ2-7
TGTGCCAGCCGGACAGGGGGGGTCAACGAGCAGTACTTC
CASRTGGVNEQYF
>.|12|TRBV11-1|.|TRBJ1-3
TGTGCCGTAGGGGACACTGGAAACACCATATATTTT
CAVGDTGNTIYF
>.|14|TRBV2|.|TRBJ1-5
TGTGCCAGCAGTGACAGGGGAGGCAATCAGCCCCAGCATTTT
CASSDRGGNQPQHF
>.|14|TRBV29-1|.|TRBJ1-1
TGCAGCGTTCGAGTGGGCAGGGCCGACACTGAAGCTTTCTTT
CSVRVGRADTEAFF
>TRBD1|14|TRBV7-2|.|TRBJ1-1
TGTGCCAGCAGCTTAACAGGGGGTGTCACTGAAGCTTTCTTT
CASSLTGGVTEAFF
>TRBD1|14|TRBV27|.|TRBJ2-7
TGTGCCAGCAGCAGGGGGAGAGGGTACTACGAGCAGTACTTC
CASSRGRGYYEQYF
>TRBD1|14|TRBV6-1|.|TRBJ1-1
TGTGCCAGCAGTGATGGGACAGGGCGGTCTGAAGCTTTCTTT
CASSDGTGRSEAFF
>.|16|TRBV25-1|.|TRBJ2-2
TGTGCCAGCAGTGAAAGGAGGGGCCGGGGCACCGGGGAGCTGTTTTTT
CASSERRGRGTGELFF
>TRBD1|14|TRBV6-5|.|TRBJ1-6
TGTGCCAGCAGTTACGAGGGGGCGAGGACACCCCTCCACTTT
CASSYEGARTPLHF
>TRBD1|16|TRBV5-5|.|TRBJ1-2
TGTGCCAGCAGCTTACGAGTGGACAGGCGATCCTATGGCTACACCTTC
CASSLRVDRRSYGYTF
>TRBD1|16|TRBV4-1|.|TRBJ1-4
TGCGCCAGCAGCCAAGATAGGGGTGTGACAGGGGCAAAACTGTTTTTT
CASSQDRGVTGAKLFF
>.|13|TRBV19|.|TRBJ1-1
TGTGCCAGTAGCTCTCAGGGAAGCACTGAAGCTTTCTTT
CASSSQGSTEAFF
>TRBD2|16|TRBV3-1/TRBV3-2|.|TRBJ2-2
TGTGCCAGCACCCGAGGCGGGGGAGCGAACACCGGGGAGCTGTTTTTT
CASTRGGGANTGELFF
>.|15|TRBV18|.|TRBJ2-1
TGTGCCAGCTCAACCCCCGGACAGGGAGGGAATGAGCAGTTCTTC
CASSTPGQGGNEQFF
>.|14|TRBV10-3|few|TRBJ1-1
TGTGCCATCAGTGAGTCGACGGGGGGGACTGAAGCTTTCTTT
CAISESTGGTEAFF
>TRBD1|15|TRBV4-1|.|TRBJ2-5
TGCGCCAGCAGCCATGATGGACAGGGGGGGGAGACCCAGTACTTC
CASSHDGQGGETQYF
>.|14|TRBV11-3|.|TRBJ2-3
TGTGCCAGCAGCTTCAGACTAGACACAGATACGCAGTATTTT
CASSFRLDTDTQYF
>TRBD2|15|TRBV19|.|TRBJ2-3
TGTGCCTCCCGCGGGGGGCTAGCGGAAACAGATACGCAGTATTTT
CASRGGLAETDTQYF
>TRBD2|15|TRBV6-5|.|TRBJ2-3
TGTGCCAGCCTTGAACGACTAGCGGGGGGGCTGGCGCAGTATTTT
CASLERLAGGLAQYF
>TRBD1|14|TRBV3-1/TRBV3-2|.|TRBJ1-1
TGTGCCAGCGGAGGGACAGGGGCTCGCACTGAAGCTTTCTTT
CASGGTGARTEAFF
>.|14|TRBV19|.|TRBJ1-5
TGTGCCAGTAGTCCAACAGGGTCAAGTCAGCCCCAGCATTTT
CASSPTGSSQPQHF
>TRBD2|16|TRBV25-1|.|TRBJ2-1
TGTGCCAGCAGTCAAAGAACTAGCGGAGACCACAATGAGCAGTTCTTC
CASSQRTSGDHNEQFF
>TRBD2|15|TRBV27|.|TRBJ2-7
TGTGCCAGCAGTCCTCTAGCGGCGAAGTACTACGAGCAGTACTTC
CASSPLAAKYYEQYF
>TRBD1|16|TRBV5-1|.|TRBJ1-3
TGCGCCAGCAGCTTGGGTGGGACAGGAACTGGAAACACCATATATTTT
CASSLGGTGTGNTIYF
>.|14|TRBV11-2|.|TRBJ1-1
TGTGCCAGCAGCTTAGTCTCTACTACAGGTGAAGCTTTCTTT
CASSLVSTTGEAFF
>.|13|TRBV7-8|.|TRBJ2-3
TGTGCCAGCAGCTTTAGTGGAGGCGATACGCAGTATTTT
CASSFSGGDTQYF
>.|13|TRBV19|few|TRBJ2-5
TGTGCCAGTAGTATCGGTTTCAAGGAGACCCAGTACTTC
CASSIGFKETQYF